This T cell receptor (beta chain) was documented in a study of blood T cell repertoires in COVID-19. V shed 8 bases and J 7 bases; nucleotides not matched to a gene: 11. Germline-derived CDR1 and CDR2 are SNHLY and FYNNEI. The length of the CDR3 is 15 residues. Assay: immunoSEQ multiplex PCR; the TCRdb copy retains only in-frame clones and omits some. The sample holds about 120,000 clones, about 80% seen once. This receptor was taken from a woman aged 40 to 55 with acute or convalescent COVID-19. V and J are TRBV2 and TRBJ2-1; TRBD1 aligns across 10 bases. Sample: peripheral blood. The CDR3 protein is CASVTPGQGRNEQFF. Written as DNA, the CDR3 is TGTGCCAGCGTGACCCCGGGACAGGGGAGAAATGAGCAGTTCTTC.